This TCR beta chain is from a study of cytomegalovirus exposure and HLA in healthy donors (dated by TCRdb to about 2017). Regarding the research as a whole: In an earlier analysis of fewer than 750 of the donors, 276 Gb of sequence data and 117 million unique TCR beta sequences from 180 million or so T cells were reported. Among the roughly 370 genotyped donors, around 81% belonged to the genetic ancestry cluster associated with self-reported Caucasian donors. The later analysis used no new phenotypic data to find candidate immune exposures, relying instead on TCR beta sequences and their occurrence across donors. Typing coverage varied by locus: roughly 629-630 donors for A, B, C, DRB1 and DQB1; approximately 500 for DQA1; over 600 for DPA1; roughly 450 for DPB1. The study used immunosequencing to profile the T cell repertoires of about 670 subjects and linked those repertoires to cytomegalovirus serostatus. Four to six DR-DQ haplotypes were handled as single units for association and clustering, since linkage in the cohort was strong. Across about 380 genotyped donors of the cohort, an average of about 240,000 unique TCR beta nucleotide sequences per donor were sequenced, and roughly a sixth of those sequences were non-productive. The study was designed to test whether signatures of past pathogen exposure could be identified by cataloging public T cell receptors. All discovery cohort repertoires had been generated on a single sequencing platform. To study patterns of TCR occurrence, a later analysis re-analyzed previously published TCR beta repertoires from 550 to 800 donors and added high-resolution HLA genotyping. Donor age, sex, ethnicity and CMV serostatus were compiled alongside the repertoire data. Both class I and class II loci were covered by HLA typing, at four-digit resolution. The study combined high-throughput TCR immunosequencing, statistical association of individual TCRs with disease status, and machine learning to predict cytomegalovirus infection status. Genome-wide SNP genotypes for about three fifths of the roughly 670 donors were used in a later genetic analysis, which treated that subset as a discovery cohort. About 310 gigabases of sequencing data and 70 million to 100 million unique TCR sequences were included in an early release covering roughly 600 HLA-typed donors. An earlier analysis of some 500 of the donors used high-throughput TCR beta sequencing to judge whether each TCR beta V gene segment behaved as functional or pseudogenic. In addition to the first cohort of around 670 subjects, a separate validation cohort of about 120 different subjects was used.

As concerns this clone: This receptor's antigen is unknown. Base quality data are lacking; no much larger clone is found one base away.

Library preparation used the immunoSEQ multiplex PCR assay. For the multiplex PCR, a mixture combining 60 forward primers for TCR Vbeta segments and 13 reverse primers for TCR Jbeta segments was used. The CDR3 region of rearranged TCR beta genes was amplified from genomic DNA with a multiplex PCR assay. Amplified TCR beta libraries were sequenced as 87-base-pair reads on the Illumina HiSeq System. Turning to the authors' computational methods: A later analysis tallied 80 million to 95 million unique TCR beta chains across the 650 to 750 repertoires, and around 12 million of those chains were shared by two or more donors. Raw reads were error-corrected and collapsed into unique sequences with a nearest-neighbor algorithm that merged closely related sequences to remove PCR and sequencing errors. Alignment of CDR3 sequences to IMGT reference sequences was used to assign V, D and J gene segments. For a sequence to be retained, a match of at least six nucleotides to both a V gene segment and a J gene segment was required. Rearrangements were classified as productive when the CDR3 lacked stop codons and remained in frame with V and J, and all other rearrangements were classified as non-productive. Following IMGT convention, CDR3 was defined as the stretch from the second conserved V-encoded cysteine up to the conserved J-encoded phenylalanine. The earlier analysis of roughly 590 of the donors excluded sequences that lacked an unambiguous match to a single V gene segment. An earlier analysis of 500 to 700 of the donors classified V segments as functional when productive rearrangements were above 56.7% and as segregating when the standard deviation between donors was above 5%. To diagnose cytomegalovirus status from the catalog of TCR beta chain sequences, a statistical classification framework was built. In a later analysis, V and J genes were assigned by comparing TCR nucleotide sequences against IMGT/GENE-DB human TR gene sequences. In a later analysis, CDR3 sequences and most-parsimonious VDJ recombination scenarios were assigned using the TCRdist pipeline. In a later analysis, each TCR beta chain was defined by its CDR3 amino acid sequence together with its V-gene family, and reads without a unique V-gene family were excluded. To address suspected cross-contamination and a sequencing artifact, a later analysis removed around 590 highly shared, low-generation-probability nucleotide sequences. For each public chain, a later analysis derived a clonal expansion index from normalized ranks of inferred template counts within each repertoire. Generation probabilities in a later analysis came from a VDJ recombination model fitted to out-of-frame rearrangements, and those results were checked against IGoR. In a later analysis, hypergeometric tests were used to score TCR-TCR, TCR-HLA and TCR-CMV co-occurrence, with a repertoire-size bias correction applied to TCR pairs. A later analysis estimated false discovery rates by permuting HLA or CMV assignments 20 times. In a later analysis, co-occurring TCRs were grouped using DBSCAN, and TCRdist sequence similarity was added for clustering within HLA-allele-positive subsets. Repertoires with fewer than 30,000 or more than 120,000 public chains, plus five repertoires with anomalous nucleotide sharing, were excluded from co-occurrence clustering. The table was pulled from immuneACCESS by TCRdb, which kept in-frame rearrangements only. Such tables lose some clones; where checked, under half of the loss comes from unresolved V genes, and the rest has no known cause. V, J and clone size derive from that table, while D and trimming were established from the DNA sequence. In all, the sample holds around 150,000 clones, and around 80% of those were seen once. Jointly, the top ten make up 5% to 5.5% of the sample.

The cohort was made up of around 720 healthy bone marrow donors. Cohort members were all nominally healthy when sampled, although unrecorded immune exposures were likely present. The donor tested CMV seronegative and was one of the 352 seronegative cohort members. A peripheral blood sample was provided by each donor, and peripheral blood mononuclear cells were used for TCR beta sequencing. The Qiagen DNeasy Blood Extraction Kit was used to extract genomic DNA from the blood cell samples. CDR1 and CDR2 are read off the germline V gene as WSHSY and SAAADI. V gives up 6 bases and J gives up 4 bases, and the segment between their germline ends measures 16 bases. The CDR3, from cysteine to phenylalanine, totals 14 residues. Only CDR3 DNA remains: 42 bases, in frame from the first base. Broad study findings and their caveats: A few of the identified cytomegalovirus-associated TCR beta chains were confirmed in vitro to be specific for cytomegalovirus antigens. Immune exposure information for the cohort was limited to CMV serostatus. In a later analysis, several top co-occurrence clusters were reported to appear linked to parvovirus B19, influenza, CMV and Epstein-Barr virus. In a later analysis, 15,000 to 20,000 TCR beta sequences were associated with specific HLA alleles at a false discovery rate of 0.05. An earlier analysis of 587 of the donors showed that most TCR beta V segments appeared in productive rearrangements either about 87% or about 30% of the time, which broadly matched IMGT annotations. A further reported finding was that TCR beta sequences accurately predicted the HLA-A and HLA-B alleles for most subjects in the first cohort. Because counts were too low, seventeen rarely observed V segments, including chromosome 9 orphons, were excluded from the earlier analysis of about 500 of the donors. The sequencing pipeline was judged likely to have produced a cluster of highly shared sequence variants as a technical artifact. According to the authors, the approach could potentially be generalized to other disease states and immunological phenotypes. When HLA alleles, especially DR and DQ, strongly co-occurred, TCR associations were difficult to assign to individual alleles. While some public TCRs were present in many individuals, most TCR sequences turned up only very rarely across donors. In a later analysis, HLA-associated TCR beta chains were found to be more clonally expanded and to have lower generation probabilities than equally common non-associated chains. Most CMV-associated TCR beta chains appeared to be HLA-restricted in a later analysis, and the HLA associations seemed to be driven largely by CMV exposure. In this cohort, only TCR beta chains were sequenced, and detectable features were limited by the absence of alpha or paired-chain data. In a later analysis, TCR association rates were found to vary across HLA loci, with the most associated TCRs seen for DRB1 alleles and the fewest for HLA-C alleles. Cytomegalovirus status was reported to be diagnosed by the classifier with high specificity and sensitivity in both the original and validation cohorts. The study gave a list of more than 150 TCR beta chains associated with cytomegalovirus. A later genetic analysis reported fewer N-insertions in productive TCRs among donors in an Asian-associated ancestry cluster than the roughly 700-donor mean. A later genetic analysis associated a missense DCLRE1C variant with V-gene and J-gene trimming of TCR beta chains, and an independent cohort replicated the association. Correlated functional status among segregating V segments might reflect linkage disequilibrium, but an unknown experimental factor could not be ruled out. Roughly uniform sequencing depth across donors was assumed in presence/absence analyses, although this assumption may not hold. Because HLA typing was missing for some donors at each locus, association tests included only the typed subset. Some IMGT-functional V segments, including TRBV6-2 and TRBV6-3, could not be told apart with the 87-base-pair reads, so those segments were excluded.

The sequence joins TRBV10-2 to TRBJ2-7; tentative D gene TRBD2, with 6 bases matching. The material sequenced was PBMCs. The sequence was obtained from a male donor in good health and CMV-seronegative. The CDR3 protein: CASRVSEGRYEQYF. The DNA sequence follows: TGCGCCAGCAGGGTTTCCGAGGGGAGGTACGAGCAGTACTTC.